The 26 T cell receptor beta chains listed next were all sequenced from one sample in a study of shared clonotypes between healthy human individuals. The table came from immunoSEQ multiplex PCR; TCRdb's copy has only in-frame clones and leaves some out. The data show around 1.6 million clones, under 99% seen once. The sample taken for sequencing was naive CD4+ T cells sorted from blood. The subset was: CD45RA+ positively selected. These receptors were obtained from a man aged 30-40 years in good health.

The V gene is TRBV9, the J gene TRBJ2-1, with TRBD2 matching over 11 bases. This CDR3 comprises 17 residues. Unmatched junction bases numbered 3, after V lost 0 bases and J lost 1 base. Germline CDR1 is SGDLS and CDR2 is YYNGEE. CDR3 loop: CASSVASGRTSYNEQFF. DNA for the CDR3: TGTGCCAGCAGCGTAGCTAGCGGGAGGACATCCTACAATGAGCAGTTCTTC.

V gene TRBV7-9 combines with J gene TRBJ2-5; either TRBD1 or TRBD2 may fit D (5 bases each). Deletions cut 2 bases from V and 5 bases from J, with 9 bases between. Germline V gene data show CDR1 as SEHNR and CDR2 as FQNEAQ (reference sequence). The CDR3 is 13 amino acids. In DNA, the CDR3 is TGTGCCAGCAGCTTAAATGGGGGTGAGACCCAGTACTTC. Translating gives CASSLNGGETQYF.

V is TRBV30 and J is TRBJ1-2; possibly TRBD1 for D (5 bases). This CDR3 contains 13 residues. CDR1 is GTSNPN and CDR2 is SVGIG in the germline V gene (reference sequence). Trimming stripped 0 bases from V and 4 bases from J, with 9 bases between. The CDR3 here is CAWSVGGAYGYTF. CDR3 sequence (DNA): TGTGCCTGGAGTGTCGGGGGAGCCTATGGCTACACCTTC.

The genes are TRBV10-2 and TRBJ2-5; TRBD2 aligns across 9 bases. Germline V gene data show CDR1 as WSHSY and CDR2 as SAAADI. The CDR3 sequence is 18 residues long. The V and J ends lost 5 bases and 2 bases, in that order; junction bases with no gene match: 15. The CDR3 nucleotides are TGCGCCAGCAGTTATAGGACTAGCGTCTCATGTCGGCAAGAGACCCAGTACTTC. This translates into CASSYRTSVSCRQETQYF.

As for this clone: At the DNA level, this CDR3 is encoded by other sequences in the same sample as well. The gene calls are TRBV18 and TRBJ2-5; D is uncertain. V gave up 1 base and J gave up 1 base, with 4 bases separating them. Looked up from germline, CDR1 is KGHSH and CDR2 is LQKENI. The CDR3 extends over 13 amino acids. The DNA of the CDR3 is TGTGCCAGCTCACCACTTTCCCAAGAGACCCAGTACTTC. Its translation: CASSPLSQETQYF.

The V call is TRBV5-4, the J call TRBJ2-4, with 8 bases identical to TRBD1. The CDR3 sequence is 18 residues long. V shed 4 bases and J 11 bases; nucleotides not matched to a gene: 23. CDR1 is SGHNT and CDR2 is YYREEE in the germline V gene (reference sequence). The CDR3 region is CASSVIPPDREPDLFQYF. CDR3 bases: TGTGCCAGCAGCGTTATCCCACCGGACAGGGAGCCTGATCTGTTTCAGTACTTC.

V and J are TRBV4-3 and TRBJ2-7; 15 nucleotides agree with TRBD2. J gave up 5 bases and V 4 bases, and 9 bases lay outside the gene matches. Germline values: CDR1 LGHNA, CDR2 YSLEER. The CDR3 has 17 residues. This CDR3 is CASSRTGLAGGRNEQYF. DNA for the CDR3: TGCGCCAGCAGCCGAACGGGACTAGCGGGAGGCAGAAACGAGCAGTACTTC.

The rearrangement joins TRBV27 to TRBJ2-7; D is perhaps TRBD1 or TRBD2 (6 bases each). Looked up from germline, CDR1 is MNHEY and CDR2 is SMNVEV (reference sequence). V lost 5 bases and J 6 bases, leaving 23 bases between the germline ends. CDR3 length: 16 residues. Written as DNA, the CDR3 is TGTGCCAGCAGTAGGGGGGCCGGGTGGGTCTTCTCCGAGCAGTACTTC. It yields the protein CASSRGAGWVFSEQYF.

This chain uses TRBV25-1 with TRBJ1-4; D unresolved. This CDR3 is 11 amino acids long. V gave up 5 bases and J gave up 5 bases, with 3 bases separating them. Germline loops: CDR1 MGHDK, CDR2 SYGVNS. CDR3 coding DNA: TGTGCCAGCAGTCAGAATGAAAAACTGTTTTTT. Translating it yields CASSQNEKLFF. Variable domain in full (rest from reference TRBV25-1 and TRBJ1-4): EADIYQTPRYLVIGTGKKITLECSQTMGHDKMYWYQQDPGMELHLIHYSYGVNSTEKGDLSSESTVSRIRTEHFPLTLESARPSHTSQYLCASSQNEKLFFGSGTQLSVL.

The chain has TRBV10-3 and TRBJ2-1; weak D call: TRBD1 (6 bases). V was cut by 2 bases and J by 10 bases, with 24 bases left in between. Germline values: CDR1 ENHRY, CDR2 SYGVKD. The CDR3 runs to 17 residues. CDR3 loop: CAISEEQGSSPNREQFF. The CDR3 DNA is TGTGCCATCAGTGAGGAGCAGGGGAGTAGCCCGAACCGGGAGCAGTTCTTC.

J is TRBJ2-7 and V is TRBV5-1, with a possible D match to TRBD2 (6 bases). Germline V lookup: CDR1 SGHRS, CDR2 YFSETQ. CDR3 length equals 13 residues. V was shortened by 1 base and J by 4 bases, with 9 bases between the two germline ends. Here the CDR3 DNA reads TGCGCCAGCAGCTTGAGGGAGGCTTACGAGCAGTACTTC. It is translated as CASSLREAYEQYF.

The V and J genes are TRBV29-1 and TRBJ2-1, with D perhaps assigned TRBD1 or TRBD2 (6 bases each). CDR1 SQVTM and CDR2 ANQGSEA come from the germline V gene. The germline V and J ends were trimmed by 7 bases and 1 base, with 11 bases remaining between them. The CDR3 consists of 13 residues. CDR3 amino acids: CSEGGESYNEQFF. CDR3 in DNA: TGCAGCGAGGGGGGCGAATCCTACAATGAGCAGTTCTTC.

The rearrangement uses TRBV5-4 and TRBJ1-2; TRBD1 might be the D (6 bases). This CDR3 region has 12 residues. V was trimmed by 5 bases and J by 8 bases, leaving 13 bases between them. Germline-derived CDR1 and CDR2 are SGHNT and YYREEE (reference sequence). CDR3 loop: CASSETGWGYTF. In DNA form, the CDR3 reads TGTGCCAGCAGTGAGACAGGTTGGGGCTACACCTTC.

This rearrangement joins TRBV5-5 to TRBJ1-1; D gene uncertain. The CDR3 contains 14 residues. CDR1 SGHKS and CDR2 YYEKEE come from the germline V gene (reference sequence). Trimming cost V 1 base and J 0 bases, with 7 bases left between them. Written as DNA, the CDR3 is TGTGCCAGCAGCTTGCTCTGGATGAACACTGAAGCTTTCTTT. Amino acids: CASSLLWMNTEAFF.

Of note for this clone: The sample has other DNA sequences that encode this CDR3 too. The CDR3 DNA reads TGTGCCAGCAGTTTCATAGGGGAAAAACTGTTTTTT. The encoded protein is CASSFIGEKLFF. V gene TRBV27 combines with J gene TRBJ1-4; D unresolved. The V end was cut by 3 bases, the J end by 8 bases, with 7 bases between. The CDR3 is made up of 12 amino acids. Germline CDR1 is MNHEY and CDR2 is SMNVEV (reference sequence).

The chain couples TRBV5-1 to TRBJ2-5, with 9 bases aligning to TRBD1. This CDR3 has 15 residues. Unmatched junction bases numbered 8, after V lost 3 bases and J lost 5 bases. Germline V gene data show CDR1 as SGHRS and CDR2 as YFSETQ. The DNA for the CDR3 is TGCGCCAGCAGCTGGGGGGACAGGGATAGCGAGACCCAGTACTTC. Translated: CASSWGDRDSETQYF.

The sample holds one count of this clone. The J gene is TRBJ1-1, the V gene TRBV7-9; D not resolved. Trimming removed 2 bases at V and 2 bases at J, with 9 bases between. This CDR3 spans 14 amino acids. Germline CDR1 SEHNR, CDR2 FQNEAQ (reference sequence). For the CDR3, the DNA is TGTGCCAGCAGCTTACTCTGGACTAACACTGAAGCTTTCTTT. This translates into CASSLLWTNTEAFF. Filled out from reference TRBV7-9 and TRBJ1-1, the complete variable domain reads DTGVSQNPRHKITKRGQNVTFRCDPISEHNRLYWYRQTLGQGPEFLTYFQNEAQLEKSRLLSDRFSAERPKGSFSTLEIQRTEQGDSAMYLCASSLLWTNTEAFFGQGTRLTVV.

The V gene is TRBV5-4, the J gene TRBJ1-1; D call uncertain. Germline V gives CDR1 SGHNT, CDR2 YYREEE (reference sequence). V was shortened by 4 bases and J by 4 bases, with 17 bases between the two germline ends. There are 15 residues in the CDR3. The CDR3 here is CASSQRQTVGTEAFF. The CDR3 nucleotides read TGTGCCAGCAGCCAGAGGCAGACTGTCGGCACTGAAGCTTTCTTT.

V and J are TRBV28 and TRBJ1-2, with D perhaps TRBD1 (6 bases). Between the trimmed V and J ends, which lost 9 bases and 2 bases, there was a span of 19 bases. Per germline, CDR1 MDHEN and CDR2 SYDVKM. The CDR3 sequence is 15 residues long. The DNA for the CDR3 is TGTGCCAGTCTTGAAGAGCTACAGGGCAACTATGGCTACACCTTC. Translating it yields CASLEELQGNYGYTF.

This chain joins TRBV9 and TRBJ2-3, with a possible D match to TRBD1 (6 bases). V lost 4 bases and J 3 bases, leaving 15 bases between the germline ends. This CDR3 region has 15 residues. Germline CDR1 and CDR2: SGDLS and YYNGEE. CDR3 coding DNA: TGTGCCAGCAGCACAACAGGGAGTAAGACAGATACGCAGTATTTT. Translation: CASSTTGSKTDTQYF.

The rearrangement links TRBV5-1 to TRBJ1-4; TRBD1 might be the D (5 bases). The germline V gene encodes CDR1 SGHRS and CDR2 YFSETQ. V was cut by 0 bases and J by 6 bases, with 9 bases left in between. This CDR3 has 14 residues. The CDR3 DNA reads as TGCGCCAGCAGCTTGGGGGGGTTAGATGAAAAACTGTTTTTT. Its protein is CASSLGGLDEKLFF.

The genes are TRBV28 and TRBJ2-7, with 13 bases fitting TRBD2. V shed 3 bases, J shed 3 bases, and the junction held 8 bases outside the gene matches. Germline V gene sequence: CDR1 MDHEN, CDR2 SYDVKM. CDR3 length: 17 amino acids. DNA of the CDR3: TGTGCCAGCAGTTTCCCACTAGCGGGAGGGTTCCACTACGAGCAGTACTTC. This sequence encodes CASSFPLAGGFHYEQYF.

On this clone itself: Additional DNA sequences in this sample encode the identical CDR3. The V gene is TRBV18, the J gene TRBJ2-7; 7 nucleotides match TRBD2. This CDR3 is built from 14 residues. V lost 3 bases, J lost 2 bases, and 4 bases stayed unmatched. Germline V CDR1 and CDR2: KGHSH, LQKENI. The CDR3 DNA is TGTGCCAGCTCACCCTTGCGGGGGACCTACGAGCAGTACTTC. Protein: CASSPLRGTYEQYF.

CDR3 in amino acids: CASSFDTYNEQFF. In nucleotides, the CDR3 is TGCGCCAGCAGCTTTGACACCTACAATGAGCAGTTCTTC. The V gene is TRBV5-1, the J gene TRBJ2-1; D remains ambiguous. The germline gives CDR1 SGHRS, CDR2 YFSETQ. The CDR3 covers 13 residues. V was shortened by 2 bases and J by 2 bases, with 5 bases between the two germline ends.

CDR3 sequence: CASSYSTSGRNEQYF. CDR3 nucleotides: TGTGCCAGCAGTTACTCGACTAGCGGGAGAAACGAGCAGTACTTC. This chain connects TRBV6-5 to TRBJ2-7; 12 nucleotides match TRBD2. This CDR3 comprises 15 residues. Germline V lookup: CDR1 MNHEY, CDR2 SVGAGI. J lost 5 bases, V lost 0 bases, and 2 bases had no gene match.

CDR3 amino acids: CASSDKHRQETQYF. The CDR3 coding sequence is TGCGCCAGCAGTGACAAACACAGACAAGAGACCCAGTACTTC. V and J are TRBV10-2 and TRBJ2-5; D uncertain. Looked up from germline, CDR1 is WSHSY and CDR2 is SAAADI. Trimming shortened V by 3 bases and J by 2 bases, and 10 bases separated the two germline ends. The CDR3 runs 14 residues.